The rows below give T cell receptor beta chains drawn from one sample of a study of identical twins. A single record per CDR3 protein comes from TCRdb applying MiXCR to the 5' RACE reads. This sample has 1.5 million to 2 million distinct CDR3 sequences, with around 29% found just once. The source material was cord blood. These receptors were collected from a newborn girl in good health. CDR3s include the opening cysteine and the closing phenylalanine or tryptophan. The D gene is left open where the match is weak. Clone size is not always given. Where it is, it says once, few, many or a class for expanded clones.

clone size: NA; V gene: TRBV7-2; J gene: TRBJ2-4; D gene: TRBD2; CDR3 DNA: TGTGCCAGCAGCTTATTGGGGACTAGCGGGGGGCAAAACATTCAGTACTTC; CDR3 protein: CASSLLGTSGGQNIQYF
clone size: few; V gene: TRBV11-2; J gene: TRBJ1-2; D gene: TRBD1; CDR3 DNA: TGTGCCAGCAGCTTAGATTACAGGGGGTATGGCTACACCTTC; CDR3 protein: CASSLDYRGYGYTF
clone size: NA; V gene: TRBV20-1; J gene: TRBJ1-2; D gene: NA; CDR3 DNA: TGCAGTGCTAGTGGGGGCGCAGACTATGGCTACACCTTC; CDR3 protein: CSASGGADYGYTF
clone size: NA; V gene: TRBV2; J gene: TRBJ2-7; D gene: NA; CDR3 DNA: TGTGCCAGCAGTGACCCTCTAGGGGCCCAGTACTTC; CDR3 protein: CASSDPLGAQYF
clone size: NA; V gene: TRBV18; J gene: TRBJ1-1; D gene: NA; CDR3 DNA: TGTGCCAGCTCACCTTCCTACACCCCCACGGAAGCTTTCTTT; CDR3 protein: CASSPSYTPTEAFF
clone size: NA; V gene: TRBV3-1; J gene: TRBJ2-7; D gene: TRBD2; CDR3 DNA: TGTGCCAGCAGCCAGCGGGAGTCCTACAATGAGCAGTACTTC; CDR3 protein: CASSQRESYNEQYF
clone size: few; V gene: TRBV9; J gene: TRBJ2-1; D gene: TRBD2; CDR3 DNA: TGTGCCAGCAGCCTCAGATCCCCCGGTACTAGCGCATACAATGAGCAGTTCTTC; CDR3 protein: CASSLRSPGTSAYNEQFF
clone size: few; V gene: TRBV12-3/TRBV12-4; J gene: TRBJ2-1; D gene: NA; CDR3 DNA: TGTGCCAGCAGTTTAACCGACTTGTACAATGAGCAGTTCTTC; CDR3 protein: CASSLTDLYNEQFF
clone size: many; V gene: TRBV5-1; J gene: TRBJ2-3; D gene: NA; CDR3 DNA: TGCGCCAGCAGCTTGGGGTGGACCGCAGATACGCAGTATTTT; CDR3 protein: CASSLGWTADTQYF
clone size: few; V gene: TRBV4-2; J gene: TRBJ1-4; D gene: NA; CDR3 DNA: TGTGCCAGCAGCCAAGATATCAGAGCAACTAATGAAAAACTGTTTTTT; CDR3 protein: CASSQDIRATNEKLFF
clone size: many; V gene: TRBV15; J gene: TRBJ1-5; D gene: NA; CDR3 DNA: TGTGCCACCAGCAGAGGAGGGTCGAATCAGCCCCAGCATTTT; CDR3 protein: CATSRGGSNQPQHF
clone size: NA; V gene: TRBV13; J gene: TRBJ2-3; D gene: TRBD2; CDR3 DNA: TGTGCCAGCAGCCCCCCTGGTGATAGCGGGGGGCTATACACAGATACGCAGTATTTT; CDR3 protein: CASSPPGDSGGLYTDTQYF
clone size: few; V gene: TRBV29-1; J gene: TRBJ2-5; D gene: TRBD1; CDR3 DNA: TGCAGCACCACAGGGGGTGTCTACAATGAGCAGTACTTC; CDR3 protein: CSTTGGVYNEQYF
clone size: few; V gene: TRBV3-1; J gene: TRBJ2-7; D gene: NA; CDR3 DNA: TGTGCCAGCAGCCCTGAGGGCATAGGATACGAGCAGTACTTC; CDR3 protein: CASSPEGIGYEQYF